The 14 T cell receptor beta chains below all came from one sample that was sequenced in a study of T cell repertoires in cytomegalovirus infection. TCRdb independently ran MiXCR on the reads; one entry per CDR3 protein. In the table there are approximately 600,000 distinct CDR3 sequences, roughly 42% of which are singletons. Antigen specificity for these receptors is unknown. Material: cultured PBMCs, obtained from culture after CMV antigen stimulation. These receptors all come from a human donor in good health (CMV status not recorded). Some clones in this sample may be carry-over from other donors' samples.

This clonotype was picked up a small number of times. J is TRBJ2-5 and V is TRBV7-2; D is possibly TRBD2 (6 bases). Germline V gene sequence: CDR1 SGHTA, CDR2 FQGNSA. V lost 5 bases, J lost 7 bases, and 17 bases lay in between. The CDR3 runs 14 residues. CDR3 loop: CASSIGIRGGTQYF. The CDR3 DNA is TGTGCCAGCAGCATAGGGATCCGGGGAGGGACCCAGTACTTC.

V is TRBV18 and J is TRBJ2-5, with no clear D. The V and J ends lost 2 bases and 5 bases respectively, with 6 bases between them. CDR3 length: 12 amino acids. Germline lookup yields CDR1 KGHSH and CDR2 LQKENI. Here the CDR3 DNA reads TGTGCCAGCTCACCAGCCGCGGAGACCCAGTACTTC. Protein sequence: CASSPAAETQYF.

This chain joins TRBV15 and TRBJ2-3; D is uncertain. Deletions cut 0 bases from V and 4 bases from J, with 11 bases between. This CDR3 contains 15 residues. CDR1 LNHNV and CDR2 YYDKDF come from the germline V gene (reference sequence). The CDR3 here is CATSRDWKASDTQYF. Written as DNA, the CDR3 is TGTGCCACCAGCAGAGATTGGAAAGCCTCAGATACGCAGTATTTT.

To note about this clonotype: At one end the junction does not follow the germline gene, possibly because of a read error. The CDR3 loop is CASSFGPKTGELFF. The CDR3, as DNA: TGTGCCAGCAGCTTCGGACCGAAGACCGGGGAGCTGTTTTTT. V gene TRBV7-4 combines with J gene TRBJ2-2; D not resolved. The CDR3 consists of 14 residues. Germline-derived CDR1 and CDR2 are SGHVT and SQSDAQ.

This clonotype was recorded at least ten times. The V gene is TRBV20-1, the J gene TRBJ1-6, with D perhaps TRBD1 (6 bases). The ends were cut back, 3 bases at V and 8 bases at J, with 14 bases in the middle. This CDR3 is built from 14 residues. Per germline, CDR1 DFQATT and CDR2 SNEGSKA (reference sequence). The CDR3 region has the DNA TGCAGTGCTAGGCCGGCAGGGGCCCATTCACCCCTCCACTTT. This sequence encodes CSARPAGAHSPLHF.

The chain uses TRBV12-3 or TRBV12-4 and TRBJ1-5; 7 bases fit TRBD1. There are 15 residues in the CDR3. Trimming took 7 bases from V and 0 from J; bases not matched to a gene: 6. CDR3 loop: CASTRRGFSNQPQHF. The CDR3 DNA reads TGTGCCAGCACTCGCAGGGGGTTTAGCAATCAGCCCCAGCATTTT.

CDR3 residues: CASSLAVRAAGVHNEQFF. The CDR3 nucleotides read TGTGCCAGCAGCCTCGCTGTGCGAGCAGCGGGGGTCCACAATGAGCAGTTCTTC. The chain carries TRBV6-6 and TRBJ2-1; 8 bases fit TRBD2. The germline V gene encodes CDR1 MNHNY and CDR2 SVGAGI (reference sequence). This CDR3 has 18 residues. V was clipped by 6 bases and J by 5 bases; unmatched bases: 18.

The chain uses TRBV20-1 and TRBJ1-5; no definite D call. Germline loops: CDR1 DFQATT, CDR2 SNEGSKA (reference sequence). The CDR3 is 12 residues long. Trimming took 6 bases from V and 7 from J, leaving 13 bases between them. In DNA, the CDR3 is TGCAGTGCCCATCAGGCTGCGCAGCCCCAGCATTTT. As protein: CSAHQAAQPQHF.

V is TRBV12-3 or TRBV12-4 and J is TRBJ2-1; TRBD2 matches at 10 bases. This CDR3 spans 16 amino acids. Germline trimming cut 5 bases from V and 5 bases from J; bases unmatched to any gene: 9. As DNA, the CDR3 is TGTGCCAGCAGTCCTACCGGGACTAGCGCTCACAATGAGCAGTTCTTC. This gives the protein CASSPTGTSAHNEQFF.

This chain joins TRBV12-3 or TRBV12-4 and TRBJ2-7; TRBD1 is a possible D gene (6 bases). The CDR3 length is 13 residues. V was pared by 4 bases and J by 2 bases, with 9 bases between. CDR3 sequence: CASSYRDPYEQYF. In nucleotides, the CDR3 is TGTGCCAGCAGTTACAGGGACCCCTACGAGCAGTACTTC.

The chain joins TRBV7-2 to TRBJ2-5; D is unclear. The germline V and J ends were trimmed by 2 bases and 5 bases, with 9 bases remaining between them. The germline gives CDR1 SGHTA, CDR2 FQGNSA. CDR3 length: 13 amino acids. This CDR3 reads CASSLISDETQYF. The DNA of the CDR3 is TGTGCCAGCAGCTTAATAAGTGATGAGACCCAGTACTTC. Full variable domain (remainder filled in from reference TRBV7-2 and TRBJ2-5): GAGVSQSPSNKVTEKGKDVELRCDPISGHTALYWYRQSLGQGLEFLIYFQGNSAPDKSGLPSDRFSAERTGGSVSTLTIQRTQQEDSAVYLCASSLISDETQYFGPGTRLLVL.

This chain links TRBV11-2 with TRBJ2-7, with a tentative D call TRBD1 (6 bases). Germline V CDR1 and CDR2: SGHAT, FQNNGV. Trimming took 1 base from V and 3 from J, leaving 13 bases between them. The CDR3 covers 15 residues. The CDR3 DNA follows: TGTGCCAGCAGCTTAGGCTTCGACAGGTTCTACGAGCAGTACTTC. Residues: CASSLGFDRFYEQYF. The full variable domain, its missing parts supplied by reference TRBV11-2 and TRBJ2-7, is EAGVAQSPRYKIIEKRQSVAFWCNPISGHATLYWYQQILGQGPKLLIQFQNNGVVDDSQLPKDRFSAERLKGVDSTLKIQPAKLEDSAVYLCASSLGFDRFYEQYFGPGTRLTVT.

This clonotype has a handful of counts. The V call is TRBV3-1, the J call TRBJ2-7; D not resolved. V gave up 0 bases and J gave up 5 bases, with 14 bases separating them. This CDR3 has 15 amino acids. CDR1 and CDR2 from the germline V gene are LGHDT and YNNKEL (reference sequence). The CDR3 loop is CASSQDRGRSDEQYF. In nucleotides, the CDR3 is TGTGCCAGCAGCCAAGATCGCGGCCGCAGCGACGAGCAGTACTTC.

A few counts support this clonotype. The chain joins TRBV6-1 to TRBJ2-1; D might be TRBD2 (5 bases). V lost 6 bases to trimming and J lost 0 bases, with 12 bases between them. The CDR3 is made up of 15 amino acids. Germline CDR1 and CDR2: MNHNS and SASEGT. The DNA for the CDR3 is TGTGCCAGCAGGAGGACTCTCAACTCCTACAATGAGCAGTTCTTC. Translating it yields CASRRTLNSYNEQFF.